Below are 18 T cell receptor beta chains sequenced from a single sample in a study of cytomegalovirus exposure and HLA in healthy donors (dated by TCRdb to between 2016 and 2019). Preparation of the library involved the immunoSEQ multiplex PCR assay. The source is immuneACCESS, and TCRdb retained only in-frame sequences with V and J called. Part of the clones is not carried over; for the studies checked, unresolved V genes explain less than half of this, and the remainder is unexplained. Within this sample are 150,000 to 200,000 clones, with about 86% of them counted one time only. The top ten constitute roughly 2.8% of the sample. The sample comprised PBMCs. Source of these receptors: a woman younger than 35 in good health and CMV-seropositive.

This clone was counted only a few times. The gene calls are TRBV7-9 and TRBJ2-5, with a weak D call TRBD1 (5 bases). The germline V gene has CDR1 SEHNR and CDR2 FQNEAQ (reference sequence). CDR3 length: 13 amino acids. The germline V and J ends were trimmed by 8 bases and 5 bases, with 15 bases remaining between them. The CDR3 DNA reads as TGTGCCAGCCGGCAGGGCGGATCGGAGACCCAGTACTTC. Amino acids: CASRQGGSETQYF. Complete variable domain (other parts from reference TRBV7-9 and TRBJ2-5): DTGVSQNPRHKITKRGQNVTFRCDPISEHNRLYWYRQTLGQGPEFLTYFQNEAQLEKSRLLSDRFSAERPKGSFSTLEIQRTEQGDSAMYLCASRQGGSETQYFGPGTRLLVL.

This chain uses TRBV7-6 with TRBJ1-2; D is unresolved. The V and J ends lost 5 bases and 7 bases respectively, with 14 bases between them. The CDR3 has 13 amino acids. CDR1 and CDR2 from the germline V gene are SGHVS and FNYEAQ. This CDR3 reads CASSPRTEGGYTF. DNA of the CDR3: TGTGCCAGCAGCCCGAGGACGGAGGGTGGCTACACCTTC.

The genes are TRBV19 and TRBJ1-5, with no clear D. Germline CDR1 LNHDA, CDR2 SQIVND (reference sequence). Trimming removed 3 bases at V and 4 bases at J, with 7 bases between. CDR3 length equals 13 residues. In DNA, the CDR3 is TGTGCCAGTAGTATTGGCAGAAATCAGCCCCAGCATTTT. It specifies CASSIGRNQPQHF.

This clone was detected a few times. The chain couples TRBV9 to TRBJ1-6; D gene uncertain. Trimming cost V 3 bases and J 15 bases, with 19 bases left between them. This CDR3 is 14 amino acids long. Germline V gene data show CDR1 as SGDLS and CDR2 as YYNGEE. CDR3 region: CASSAETVGTLLHF. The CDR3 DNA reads TGTGCCAGCAGCGCCGAAACCGTCGGTACTCTCCTCCACTTT.

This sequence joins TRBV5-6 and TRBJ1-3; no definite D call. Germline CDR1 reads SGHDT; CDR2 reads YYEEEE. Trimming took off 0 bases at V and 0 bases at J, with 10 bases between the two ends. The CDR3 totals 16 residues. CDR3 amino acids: CASSLGHPGSGNTIYF. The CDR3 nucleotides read TGTGCCAGCAGCTTGGGACACCCCGGCTCTGGAAACACCATATATTTT.

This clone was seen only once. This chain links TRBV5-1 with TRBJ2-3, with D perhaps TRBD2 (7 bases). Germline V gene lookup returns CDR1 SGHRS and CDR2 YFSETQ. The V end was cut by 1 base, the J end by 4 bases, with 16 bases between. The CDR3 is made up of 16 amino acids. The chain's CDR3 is CASSLSGGGLADTQYF. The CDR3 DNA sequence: TGCGCCAGCAGCTTGTCAGGCGGGGGCCTCGCAGATACGCAGTATTTT.

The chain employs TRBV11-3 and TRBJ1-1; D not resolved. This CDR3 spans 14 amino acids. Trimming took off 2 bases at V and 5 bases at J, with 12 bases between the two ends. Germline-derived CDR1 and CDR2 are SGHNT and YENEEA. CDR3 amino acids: CASSLSQTRTEAFF. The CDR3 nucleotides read TGTGCCAGCAGCTTATCGCAGACGAGGACTGAAGCTTTCTTT. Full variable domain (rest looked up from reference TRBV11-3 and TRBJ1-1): EAGVVQSPRYKIIEKKQPVAFWCNPISGHNTLYWYLQNLGQGPELLIRYENEEAVDDSQLPKDRFSAERLKGVDSTLKIQPAELGDSAVYLCASSLSQTRTEAFFGQGTRLTVV.

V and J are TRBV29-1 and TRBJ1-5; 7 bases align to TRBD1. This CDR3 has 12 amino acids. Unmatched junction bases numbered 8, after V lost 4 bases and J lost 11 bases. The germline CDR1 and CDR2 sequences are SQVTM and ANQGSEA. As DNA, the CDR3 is TGCAGCGTTGGACACAGGGGATCAGCCCAGCATTTT. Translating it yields CSVGHRGSAQHF.

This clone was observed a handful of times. The CDR3 DNA reads TGCAGCGCCGGACAGACGAACACTGAAGCTTTCTTT. This sequence encodes CSAGQTNTEAFF. The rearrangement uses TRBV29-1 and TRBJ1-1, with D maybe TRBD1 (6 bases). CDR1 and CDR2 (germline): SQVTM, ANQGSEA. CDR3 length: 12 residues. V was cut by 7 bases and J by 1 base, with 10 bases left in between.

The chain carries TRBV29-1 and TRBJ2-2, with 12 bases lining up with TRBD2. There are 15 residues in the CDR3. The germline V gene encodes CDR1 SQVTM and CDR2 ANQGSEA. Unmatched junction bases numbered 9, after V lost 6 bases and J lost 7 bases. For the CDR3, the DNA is TGCAGCGTCGTAACTAGCGGGGGGTTGGGCGGGGAGCTGTTTTTT. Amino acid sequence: CSVVTSGGLGGELFF.

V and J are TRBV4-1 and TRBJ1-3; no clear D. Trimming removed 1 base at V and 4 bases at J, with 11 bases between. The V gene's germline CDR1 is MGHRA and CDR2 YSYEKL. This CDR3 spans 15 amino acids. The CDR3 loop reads CASSQVRSGGNTIYF. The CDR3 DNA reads TGCGCCAGCAGCCAAGTTCGGTCGGGGGGAAACACCATATATTTT.

CDR3 loop: CASSFRGTEAFF. CDR3 in DNA: TGCGCCAGCAGCTTTCGGGGGACTGAAGCTTTCTTT. J is TRBJ1-1 and V is TRBV5-1; tentatively, D is TRBD1 (5 bases). Trimming left V 2 bases short and J 5 bases short, with 7 bases between. The CDR3 runs 12 residues. Germline lookup yields CDR1 SGHRS and CDR2 YFSETQ.

This CDR3 reads CASSGLNTEAFF. The CDR3 DNA reads TGTGCCAGCAGCGGGCTGAACACTGAAGCTTTCTTT. The chain uses TRBV7-8 and TRBJ1-1; D call uncertain. Trimming took off 5 bases at V and 0 bases at J, with 4 bases between the two ends. The CDR3 length is 12 residues. Looked up from germline, CDR1 is SGHVS and CDR2 is FQNEAQ.

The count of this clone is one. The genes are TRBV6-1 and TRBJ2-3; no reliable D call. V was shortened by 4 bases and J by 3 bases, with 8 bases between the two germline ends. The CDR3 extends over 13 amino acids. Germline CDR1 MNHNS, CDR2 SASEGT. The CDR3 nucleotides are TGTGCCAGCAGTGCTCTAGGTACAGATACGCAGTATTTT. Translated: CASSALGTDTQYF.

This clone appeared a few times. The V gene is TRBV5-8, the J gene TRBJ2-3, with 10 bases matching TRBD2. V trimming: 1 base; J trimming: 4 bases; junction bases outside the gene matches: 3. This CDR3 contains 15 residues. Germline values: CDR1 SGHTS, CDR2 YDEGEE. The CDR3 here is CASSLSGGAPDTQYF. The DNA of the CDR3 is TGTGCCAGCAGCTTGAGCGGGGGGGCCCCAGATACGCAGTATTTT.

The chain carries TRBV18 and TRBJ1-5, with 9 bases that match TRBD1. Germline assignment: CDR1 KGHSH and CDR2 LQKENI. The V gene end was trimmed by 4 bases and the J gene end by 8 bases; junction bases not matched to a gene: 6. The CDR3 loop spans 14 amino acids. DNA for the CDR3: TGTGCCAGCTCACGGGGGGACAGGGCTGAGCCCCAGCATTTT. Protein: CASSRGDRAEPQHF.

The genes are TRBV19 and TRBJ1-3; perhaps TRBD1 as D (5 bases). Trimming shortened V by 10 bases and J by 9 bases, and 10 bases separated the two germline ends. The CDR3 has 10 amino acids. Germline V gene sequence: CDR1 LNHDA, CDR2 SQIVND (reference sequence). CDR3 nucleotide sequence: TGTGCCACCGGGACTACCACCATATATTTT. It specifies CATGTTTIYF.

The CDR3 DNA reads as TGTGCCAGCAGGTCCCCGGGACAGTACTATGGCTACACCTTC. Encoded protein: CASRSPGQYYGYTF. The chain combines TRBV19 with TRBJ1-2; 7 bases align to TRBD1. The V gene's germline CDR1 is LNHDA and CDR2 SQIVND (reference sequence). Trimming at V came to 9 bases and at J to 3 bases, leaving 10 bases not matched to a gene. The CDR3 spans 14 residues.